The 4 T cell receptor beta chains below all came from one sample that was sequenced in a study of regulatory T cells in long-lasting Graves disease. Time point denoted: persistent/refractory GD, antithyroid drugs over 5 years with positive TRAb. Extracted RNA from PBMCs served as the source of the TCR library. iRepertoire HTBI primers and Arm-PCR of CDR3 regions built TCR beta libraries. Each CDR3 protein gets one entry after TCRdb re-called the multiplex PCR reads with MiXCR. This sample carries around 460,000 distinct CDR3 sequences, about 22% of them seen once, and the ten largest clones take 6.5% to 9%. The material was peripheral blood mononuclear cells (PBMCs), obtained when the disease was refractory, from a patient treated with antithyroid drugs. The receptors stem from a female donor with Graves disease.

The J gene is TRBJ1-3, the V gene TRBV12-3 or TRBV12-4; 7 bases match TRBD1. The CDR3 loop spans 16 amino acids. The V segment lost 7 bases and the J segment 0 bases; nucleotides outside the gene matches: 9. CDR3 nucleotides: TGTGCCAGCAACAGCGACAGGGCCCTCTCTGGAAACACCATATATTTT. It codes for CASNSDRALSGNTIYF.

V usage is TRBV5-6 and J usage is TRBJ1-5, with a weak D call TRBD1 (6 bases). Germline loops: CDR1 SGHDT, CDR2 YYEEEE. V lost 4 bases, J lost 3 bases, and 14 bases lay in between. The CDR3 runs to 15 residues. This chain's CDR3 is CASSRGDRFNQPQHF. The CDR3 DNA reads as TGTGCCAGCAGCAGGGGCGACAGGTTCAATCAGCCCCAGCATTTT.

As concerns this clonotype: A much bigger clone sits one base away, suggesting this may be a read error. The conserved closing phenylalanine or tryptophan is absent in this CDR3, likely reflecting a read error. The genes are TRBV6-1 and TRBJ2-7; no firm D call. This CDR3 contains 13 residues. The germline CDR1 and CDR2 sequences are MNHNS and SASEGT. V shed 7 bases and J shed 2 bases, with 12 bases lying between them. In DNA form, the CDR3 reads TGTGCCAGCACCCCAGAGGTCACCTACGAGCAGTACCTC. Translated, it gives CASTPEVTYEQYL.

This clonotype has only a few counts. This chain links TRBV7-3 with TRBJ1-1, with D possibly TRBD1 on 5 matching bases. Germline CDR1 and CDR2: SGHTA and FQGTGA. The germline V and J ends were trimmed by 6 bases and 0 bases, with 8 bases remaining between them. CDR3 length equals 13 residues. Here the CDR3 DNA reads TGTGCCAGCAGAAAGGGACTGAACACTGAAGCTTTCTTT. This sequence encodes CASRKGLNTEAFF.